The TCR beta chain described here comes from a study of CD8 T cells in Susac syndrome. An input of about 0.45 to 1 ug of RNA was subjected to reverse transcription using random hexamers. The method of amplification for TCR beta CDR3 was immunoSEQ multiplex PCR, covering 54 Vbeta and 13 Jbeta. TCRdb reprocessed the immunoSEQ multiplex PCR reads via MiXCR and lists one record per CDR3 protein. The profile covers 150,000 to 200,000 distinct CDR3 sequences, with approximately 93% appearing a single time and under 0.095% taken by the ten largest. The CDR3 contains 15 residues. Trimming pared 0 bases from V and 0 bases from J, leaving 9 bases between. CDR1 is LGHNA and CDR2 is YSLEER in the germline V gene. CD8+ and CD4+ T cells taken from blood had their TCR beta sequenced. The multiple sclerosis controls were treatment-naive patients with relapsing-remitting disease that was stable or active. FACS enriched CD8+ TEMRA cells, while bulk CD8+ and CD4+ were negatively isolated.

The J gene is TRBJ2-7, the V gene TRBV4-3, with D perhaps TRBD2 (6 bases). This TCR came from a human donor with multiple sclerosis. The sample taken for sequencing was CD4+ T cells from PBMCs. The CDR3 loop reads CASSQDLATSYEQYF. The CDR3 DNA reads TGCGCCAGCAGCCAAGATCTAGCGACCTCCTACGAGCAGTACTTC.